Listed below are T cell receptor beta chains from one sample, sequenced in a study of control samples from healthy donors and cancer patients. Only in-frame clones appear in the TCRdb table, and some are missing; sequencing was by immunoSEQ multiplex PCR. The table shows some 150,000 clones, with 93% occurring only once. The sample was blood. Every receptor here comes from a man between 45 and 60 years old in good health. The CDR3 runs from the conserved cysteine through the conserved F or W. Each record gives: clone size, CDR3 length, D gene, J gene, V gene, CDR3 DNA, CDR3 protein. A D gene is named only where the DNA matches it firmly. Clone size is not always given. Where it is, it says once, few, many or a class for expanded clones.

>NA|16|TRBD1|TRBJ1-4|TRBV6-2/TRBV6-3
TGTGCCAGCAGTAAACCCGGGACAGCTGCTAATGAAAAACTGTTTTTT
CASSKPGTAANEKLFF
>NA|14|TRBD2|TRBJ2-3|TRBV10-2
TGCGCCAGCCTCAGCGGGAGAGACACAGATACGCAGTATTTT
CASLSGRDTDTQYF
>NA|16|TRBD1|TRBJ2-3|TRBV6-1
TGTGCCAGCAGTGACCCTGGGGGCAGGGGGCTTGATACGCAGTATTTT
CASSDPGGRGLDTQYF
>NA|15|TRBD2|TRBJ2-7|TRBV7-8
TGTGCCAGCAGGTCGTCTAGCGGTTCCTCCTACGAGCAGTACTTC
CASRSSSGSSYEQYF
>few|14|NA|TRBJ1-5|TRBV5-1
TGCGCCAGCAGCTTGGGGGGCAGCAATCAGCCCCAGCATTTT
CASSLGGSNQPQHF
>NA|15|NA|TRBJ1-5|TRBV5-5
TGTGCCAGCAGTCTCTGGGGGGAGGGGAATCAGCCCCAGCATTTT
CASSLWGEGNQPQHF
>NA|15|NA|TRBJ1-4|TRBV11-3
TGTGCCAGCAGCTTAGAGTTAACGAGAAGGGAAAAACTGTTTTTT
CASSLELTRREKLFF
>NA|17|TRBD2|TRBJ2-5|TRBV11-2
TGTGCCAGCAGCCCGAACCCCCTAGCGGGAGGGCAAGAGACCCAGTACTTC
CASSPNPLAGGQETQYF
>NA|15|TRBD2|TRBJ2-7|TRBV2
TGTGCCAGCAGAGCCCAGCTAGCGGGAGTGTTCGAGCAGTACTTC
CASRAQLAGVFEQYF
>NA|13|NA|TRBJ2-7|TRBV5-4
TGTGCCAGCAGCCAGGACTGGGTGGGTGAGCAGTACTTC
CASSQDWVGEQYF
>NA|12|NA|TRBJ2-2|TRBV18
TGTGCCAGCTCACCATTCACCGGGGAGCTGTTTTTT
CASSPFTGELFF
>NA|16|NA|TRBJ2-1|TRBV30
TGTGCCTGGAGTGTATATTTGGGGAGCCCCTACAATGAGCAGTTCTTC
CAWSVYLGSPYNEQFF
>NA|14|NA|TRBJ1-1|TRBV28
TGTGCCAGCAGTACCCGGTGGGTAGGGCTTGAAGCTTTCTTT
CASSTRWVGLEAFF
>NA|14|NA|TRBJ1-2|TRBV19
TGTGCCAGTAGTATCAGGGGAGGGATCTATGGCTACACCTTC
CASSIRGGIYGYTF
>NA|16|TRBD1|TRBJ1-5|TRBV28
TGTGCCAGCAGTCTTGGACAGGCTCCGAGCAATCAGCCCCAGCATTTT
CASSLGQAPSNQPQHF
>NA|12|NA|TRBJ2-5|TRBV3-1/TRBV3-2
TGTGCCAGCAGCCAAGAGGAGGGGGCCTTGGACTTC
CASSQEEGALDF
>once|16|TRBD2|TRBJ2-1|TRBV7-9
TGTGCCAGCAGCACCCGACTAGCGGGAAACGACAATGAGCAGTTCTTC
CASSTRLAGNDNEQFF
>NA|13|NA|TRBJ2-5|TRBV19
TGTGCCAGTAGTACGGTTGGCGTTGGGACCCAGTACTTC
CASSTVGVGTQYF
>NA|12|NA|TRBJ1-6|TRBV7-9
TGTGCCAGCAGTTCAGCGAGATCACCCCTCCACTTT
CASSSARSPLHF
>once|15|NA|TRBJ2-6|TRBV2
TGTGCCAGCAGGGCCGGGGGCTCTGGGGCCAACGTCCTGACTTTC
CASRAGGSGANVLTF
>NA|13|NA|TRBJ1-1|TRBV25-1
TGTGCCAGCAATTCGATGTCTGGCACTGAAGCTTTCTTT
CASNSMSGTEAFF
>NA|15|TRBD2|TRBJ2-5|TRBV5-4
TGTGCCAGCAGTCTCGTAGCGGGAGGGCTAGAGACCCAGTACTTC
CASSLVAGGLETQYF
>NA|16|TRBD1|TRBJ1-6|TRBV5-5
TGTGCCAGCAGCTTTTCAGGGGGATCCTATAATTCACCCCTCCACTTT
CASSFSGGSYNSPLHF
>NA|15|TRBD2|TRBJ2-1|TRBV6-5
TGTGCCAGCATTCGGACTAGCGGGAGGACTAATGAGCAGTTCTTC
CASIRTSGRTNEQFF
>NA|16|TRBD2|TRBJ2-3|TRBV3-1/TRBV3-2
TGTGCCAGCAGCCAAGAGCGACTAGCGGGCACAGATACGCAGTATTTT
CASSQERLAGTDTQYF
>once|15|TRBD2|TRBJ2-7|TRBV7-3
TGTGCCAGCAGCTTAATGGCGGGGGACTCCTACGAGCAGTACTTC
CASSLMAGDSYEQYF
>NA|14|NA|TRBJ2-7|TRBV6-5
TGTGCCAGCAGCCCCTCCCCCGGGGGCTACGAGCAGTACTTC
CASSPSPGGYEQYF
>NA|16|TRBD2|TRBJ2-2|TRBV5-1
TGCGCCAGCAGCTTGGGGGGCCTAGCGGGAGAAGGGGAGCTGTTTTTT
CASSLGGLAGEGELFF
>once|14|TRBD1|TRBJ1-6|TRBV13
TGTGCCAGCAGCTTGGGACAGGGTAATTCACCCCTCCACTTT
CASSLGQGNSPLHF
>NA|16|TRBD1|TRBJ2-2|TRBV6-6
TGTGCCAGCAGGGACAGGGGGCGAATAAGCACCGGGGAGCTGTTTTTT
CASRDRGRISTGELFF
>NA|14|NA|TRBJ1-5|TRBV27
TGTGCCAGCAGTTACCGGGCCGTCAATCAGCCCCAGCATTTT
CASSYRAVNQPQHF
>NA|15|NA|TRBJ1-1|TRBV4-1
TGCGCCAGCAGCCAGCTTCTGGGAAAAGGCACTGAAGCTTTCTTT
CASSQLLGKGTEAFF
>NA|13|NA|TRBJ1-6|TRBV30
TGTGCCTGGAGTGTGTCCGGCATTTCACCCCTCCACTTT
CAWSVSGISPLHF
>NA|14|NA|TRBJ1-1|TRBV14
TGTGCCAGCAGCCATCAACGGGATCGCACTGAAGCTTTCTTT
CASSHQRDRTEAFF
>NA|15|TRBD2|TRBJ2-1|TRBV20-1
TGCAGTGCTAGTAGAAGGCTAGCGGGAGCATATGAGCAGTTCTTC
CSASRRLAGAYEQFF
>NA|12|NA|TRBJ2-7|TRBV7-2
TGTGCCAGCAGCCCGCCGCACTACGAGCAGTACTTC
CASSPPHYEQYF
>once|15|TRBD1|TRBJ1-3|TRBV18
TGTGCCAGCTCACCAGGACAGGGGGCCGGAAACACCATATATTTT
CASSPGQGAGNTIYF
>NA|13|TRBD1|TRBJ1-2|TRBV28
TGTGCCAGCAGTAGGACAGGGGGCTATGGCTACACCTTC
CASSRTGGYGYTF
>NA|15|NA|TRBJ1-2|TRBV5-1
TGCGCCAGCAGCTTGAATCAGGGGACTAACTATGGCTACACCTTC
CASSLNQGTNYGYTF
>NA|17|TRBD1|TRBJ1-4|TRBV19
TGTGCCAGTAGAGGGGCTTACAGGGGTTCAACTAATGAAAAACTGTTTTTT
CASRGAYRGSTNEKLFF
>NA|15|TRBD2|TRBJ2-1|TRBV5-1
TGCGCCAGCAGACTCGGGACTAGCGGATACAATGAGCAGTTCTTC
CASRLGTSGYNEQFF
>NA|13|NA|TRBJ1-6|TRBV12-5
TGTGCTAGTGGTTTGGAGGGGCGGTCACCCCTCCACTTT
CASGLEGRSPLHF
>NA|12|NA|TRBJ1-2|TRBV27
TGTGCCAGCAGAAGGACCGGAAATGGCTACACCTTC
CASRRTGNGYTF
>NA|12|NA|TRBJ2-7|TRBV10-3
TGTGCCATCAGTGACAGTTCCTACGAGCAGTACTTC
CAISDSSYEQYF
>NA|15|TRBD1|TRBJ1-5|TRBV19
TGTGCCAGTAGTATCCGGACAGGAATTTATCAGCCCCAGCATTTT
CASSIRTGIYQPQHF